A single sample gave rise to the 21 T cell receptor beta chains below, sequenced in a study of T cells expressing NK-cell markers. Each CDR3 protein gets one entry in TCRdb, which reprocessed the 5' RACE reads and gives no DNA. In total, the table holds roughly 350,000 distinct CDR3 sequences. Input material: blood T cells: a sorted CD56 or NKG2C T cell subset, CD4+ or CD8+ T cells, or bulk PBMC T cells (not recorded which). These receptors originate from a man aged 18 to 69 in good health.

The chain couples TRBV5-1 to TRBJ2-1. The length of the CDR3 is 13 residues. Germline loops: CDR1 SGHRS, CDR2 YFSETQ. CDR3 loop: CASSNQASNEQFF.

This chain joins TRBV25-1 and TRBJ2-3; TCRdb's D call, TRBD1, is unchecked because there is no DNA. The CDR3 length is 16 residues. CDR1 and CDR2 from the germline V gene are MGHDK and SYGVNS. The CDR3 region is CASSVPGQEATDTQYF.

This chain links TRBV6-1 with TRBJ2-2; TCRdb's D gene call, TRBD1, goes unchecked for lack of DNA. CDR1 is MNHNS, CDR2 SASEGT, per germline. The CDR3 is 17 residues long. CDR3 loop: CASSPRQGAGNTGELFF.

The chain carries TRBV10-3 and TRBJ1-5; the D gene TCRdb calls, TRBD1, cannot be checked with no DNA. The CDR3 contains 14 residues. From germline, CDR1 is ENHRY and CDR2 SYGVKD. The CDR3: CAISSLSSNQPQHF.

CDR3 sequence: CSARWAVAGMNTEAFF. The V and J genes are TRBV20-1 and TRBJ1-1; the D call of TRBD1 rests on TCRdb alone, since no DNA is present to check it. Looked up from germline, CDR1 is DFQATT and CDR2 is SNEGSKA (reference sequence). The CDR3 spans 16 residues.

The chain couples TRBV5-1 to TRBJ2-5; TCRdb's D call of TRBD1 is untestable without DNA. Germline lookup yields CDR1 SGHRS and CDR2 YFSETQ. This CDR3 comprises 16 residues. CDR3: CASSLGWGDGEETQYF.

CDR3 in amino acids: CASSDQGVSNQPQHF. The chain uses TRBV27 and TRBJ1-5; TCRdb selects TRBD1, and the lack of DNA leaves this call unchecked. The CDR3 has 15 amino acids. Germline V gene data show CDR1 as MNHEY and CDR2 as SMNVEV (reference sequence).

The J gene is TRBJ1-6, the V gene TRBV7-2. This CDR3 is built from 13 residues. Germline V gene lookup returns CDR1 SGHTA and CDR2 FQGNSA. Here the CDR3 reads CASSLGLASPLHF.

The chain has TRBV29-1 and TRBJ1-2. The CDR3 contains 12 residues. Germline V gene sequence: CDR1 SQVTM, CDR2 ANQGSEA. The CDR3 loop reads CSASGLVAGYTF.

The V call is TRBV19, the J call TRBJ2-1; TCRdb's D call, TRBD2, is unchecked because there is no DNA. The CDR3 contains 16 residues. The germline V gene has CDR1 LNHDA and CDR2 SQIVND (reference sequence). The chain's CDR3 is CASRTSGGAGYNEQFF.

The chain uses TRBV5-1 and TRBJ2-6. The CDR3 has 16 amino acids. Germline CDR1 SGHRS, CDR2 YFSETQ. CDR3 region: CASSYPILSGANVLTF. Combining the CDR3 with reference TRBV5-1 and TRBJ2-6 gives the whole variable domain KAGVTQTPRYLIKTRGQQVTLSCSPISGHRSVSWYQQTPGQGLQFLFEYFSETQRNKGNFPGRFSGRQFSNSRSEMNVSTLELGDSALYLCASSYPILSGANVLTFGAGSRLTVL.

V usage is TRBV6-1 and J usage is TRBJ1-1. The V gene's germline CDR1 is MNHNS and CDR2 SASEGT. CDR3 length equals 13 residues. CDR3 sequence: CASSEGRRFEAFF.

The J gene is TRBJ2-2, the V gene TRBV7-3; without DNA, the TCRdb call of TRBD1 cannot be checked. Germline V gene sequence: CDR1 SGHTA, CDR2 FQGTGA. This CDR3 has 16 amino acids. The CDR3 reads CASSLQGVINTGELFF.

V gene TRBV15 combines with J gene TRBJ2-2; TCRdb picks TRBD1, but there is no DNA to check that call. The CDR3 has 16 residues. The germline V gene encodes CDR1 LNHNV and CDR2 YYDKDF (reference sequence). CDR3 loop: CATSRYRVGNTGELFF.

Here the CDR3 reads CASSQTSGGAIEQFF. The genes are TRBV3-1 and TRBJ2-1; the TCRdb call, TRBD2, lacks DNA for checking. The CDR3 sequence is 15 residues long. Germline V gives CDR1 LGHDT, CDR2 YNNKEL (reference sequence).

The rearrangement links TRBV19 to TRBJ2-7; the D call from TCRdb, TRBD1, cannot be confirmed without DNA. The germline V gene has CDR1 LNHDA and CDR2 SQIVND (reference sequence). This CDR3 is 16 amino acids long. CDR3: CASSTPGQGVTYEQYF.

The rearrangement uses TRBV2 and TRBJ2-1; no DNA is available, so the TRBD1 call from TCRdb remains unchecked. CDR1 and CDR2 (germline): SNHLY, FYNNEI. CDR3 length: 14 amino acids. The CDR3 sequence: CARDGTGRKNEQFF.

The rearrangement joins TRBV29-1 to TRBJ1-2. Germline CDR1 reads SQVTM; CDR2 reads ANQGSEA. There are 12 residues in the CDR3. This CDR3 is CSVIRDYYGYTF.

The chain uses TRBV11-2 and TRBJ2-5; TCRdb selects TRBD1, and the lack of DNA leaves this call unchecked. This CDR3 has 18 amino acids. Germline CDR1 reads SGHAT; CDR2 reads FQNNGV. The CDR3 reads CASSLPRTGTGAPKTQYF.

This sequence joins TRBV2 and TRBJ2-7; TCRdb selects TRBD1, and the lack of DNA leaves this call unchecked. This CDR3 region has 13 residues. Per the germline V gene, CDR1 is SNHLY and CDR2 is FYNNEI. CDR3 loop: CASMSRQIYEQYF.

The J gene is TRBJ2-3, the V gene TRBV11-2; TCRdb proposes TRBD1, but this gene call is untestable without DNA. The CDR3 has 19 residues. Per germline, CDR1 SGHAT and CDR2 FQNNGV. The CDR3 loop reads CASSLDGPGRASPTDTQYF. Variable domain in full (rest from reference TRBV11-2 and TRBJ2-3): EAGVAQSPRYKIIEKRQSVAFWCNPISGHATLYWYQQILGQGPKLLIQFQNNGVVDDSQLPKDRFSAERLKGVDSTLKIQPAKLEDSAVYLCASSLDGPGRASPTDTQYFGPGTRLTVL.